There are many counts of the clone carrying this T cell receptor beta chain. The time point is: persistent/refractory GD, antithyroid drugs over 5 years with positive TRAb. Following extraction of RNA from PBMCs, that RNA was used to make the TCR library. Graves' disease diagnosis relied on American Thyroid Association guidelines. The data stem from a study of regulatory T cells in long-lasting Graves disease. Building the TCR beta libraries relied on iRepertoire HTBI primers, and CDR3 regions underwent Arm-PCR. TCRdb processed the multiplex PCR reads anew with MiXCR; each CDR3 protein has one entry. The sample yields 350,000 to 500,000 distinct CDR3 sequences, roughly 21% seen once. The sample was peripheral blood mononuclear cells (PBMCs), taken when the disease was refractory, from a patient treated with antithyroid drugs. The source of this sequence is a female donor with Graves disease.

Here the CDR3 DNA reads TGTGCCAGCAGCCAATCGGGGCCCGGGGACTATGGCTACACCTTC. It is translated as CASSQSGPGDYGYTF. The chain employs TRBV16 and TRBJ1-2; D is possibly TRBD1 (5 bases). Trimming left V 0 bases short and J 3 bases short, with 11 bases between. The CDR3 is 15 amino acids. Looked up from germline, CDR1 is KGHSY and CDR2 is FQNENV.